These 17 T cell receptor beta chains were sequenced from one sample in a study of shared T cell receptors in the human thymus. Sequencing used immunoSEQ multiplex PCR; TCRdb keeps in-frame clones, though not all of them. Among hundreds of thousands of clones, approximately 80% were seen once, and the ten largest hold 0.013%. These data also featured in a second study, about human thymus T cells.

Sequencing was performed on thymocytes. The receptors originated from a boy younger than two with a congenital heart defect.

J is TRBJ2-7 and V is TRBV30; tentatively, D is TRBD2 (6 bases). Between the trimmed V and J ends, which lost 2 bases and 2 bases, there was a span of 16 bases. The CDR3 length is 15 residues. The germline V gene encodes CDR1 GTSNPN and CDR2 SVGIG (reference sequence). CDR3 loop: CAWSRAGLLPYEQYF. The CDR3 nucleotides are TGTGCCTGGAGTCGCGCTGGACTACTCCCCTACGAGCAGTACTTC.

V usage is TRBV6-1 and J usage is TRBJ2-5; 8 positions agree with TRBD2. Trimming cost V 3 bases and J 6 bases; bases outside gene matches: 12. Germline V lookup: CDR1 MNHNS, CDR2 SASEGT. The CDR3 is 16 residues long. In DNA, the CDR3 is TGTGCCAGCAGTGATAGGCCGGGGGGGGCCGGGAAGACCCAGTACTTC. The encoded protein is CASSDRPGGAGKTQYF.

This clone was counted between two and nine times. V usage is TRBV4-3 and J usage is TRBJ1-4, with TRBD1 matching over 9 bases. Germline CDR1 and CDR2: LGHNA and YSLEER. The CDR3 has 17 residues. V dropped 0 bases and J dropped 5; count of bases not matched to a gene: 7. CDR3 sequence reads: CASSQDWGGQGNEKLFF. The CDR3, as DNA: TGCGCCAGCAGCCAAGATTGGGGGGGACAGGGCAATGAAAAACTGTTTTTT.

This clone was counted only a few times. The CDR3, as DNA: TGTGCCAGCAGTTACTCCCAGGGCCAAGAGACCCAGTACTTC. It yields the protein CASSYSQGQETQYF. This sequence joins TRBV6-6 and TRBJ2-5, with D possibly TRBD1 on 5 matching bases. Trimming left V 0 bases short and J 1 base short, with 6 bases between. The CDR3 sequence is 14 residues long. Germline V CDR1 and CDR2: MNHNY, SVGAGI (reference sequence).

The rearrangement links TRBV28 to TRBJ2-5; TRBD2 agrees at 7 bases. Germline CDR1 and CDR2: MDHEN and SYDVKM. The junction had 12 bases not matched to a gene; V was cut back by 5 bases and J by 3 bases. The length of the CDR3 is 16 residues. CDR3 nucleotide sequence: TGTGCCAGCAGTCCACGGGTGAAGGGAGGGGAAGAGACCCAGTACTTC. This translates into CASSPRVKGGEETQYF.

This chain joins TRBV15 and TRBJ2-7, with D possibly being TRBD1 (6 bases). The germline V and J ends were trimmed by 3 bases and 7 bases, with 19 bases remaining between them. Germline assignment: CDR1 LNHNV and CDR2 YYDKDF (reference sequence). This CDR3 is 15 amino acids long. CDR3 sequence reads: CATSSDQTDQGEQYF. In DNA form, the CDR3 reads TGTGCCACCAGCAGTGACCAAACAGACCAGGGGGAGCAGTACTTC.

This sequence joins TRBV6-5 and TRBJ2-7, with 8 nucleotides matching TRBD2. The V gene's germline CDR1 is MNHEY and CDR2 SVGAGI. This CDR3 spans 13 amino acids. J was trimmed by 5 bases and V by 6 bases; bases with no gene match: 6. In nucleotides, the CDR3 is TGTGCCAGCAGGCCCGGACTAGCTGACGAGCAGTACTTC. Residues: CASRPGLADEQYF.

The J gene is TRBJ2-7, the V gene TRBV5-1, with 13 bases that match TRBD2. The CDR3 is 15 amino acids. Germline values: CDR1 SGHRS, CDR2 YFSETQ. V was clipped by 6 bases and J by 3 bases; unmatched bases: 6. The CDR3 DNA reads TGCGCCAGCACCCGGACTAGCGGGAGAGACTACGAGCAGTACTTC. Its translation: CASTRTSGRDYEQYF.

V and J are TRBV4-2 and TRBJ2-1; 12 positions match TRBD2. The length of the CDR3 is 21 residues. V shed 0 bases, J shed 0 bases, and the junction held 12 bases outside the gene matches. Germline assignment: CDR1 LGHNA and CDR2 YNFKEQ. CDR3 sequence (DNA): TGTGCCAGCAGCCAAGATAGGACTAGCGGGATGGGATCTAGCTCCTACAATGAGCAGTTCTTC. Encoded protein: CASSQDRTSGMGSSSYNEQFF.

The chain employs TRBV11-3 and TRBJ2-7; the match to TRBD2 covers 9 bases. The germline CDR1 and CDR2 sequences are SGHNT and YENEEA. V gave up 0 bases and J gave up 2 bases; unmatched junction bases: 8. This CDR3 has 17 amino acids. The CDR3 DNA reads TGTGCCAGCAGCTTAGACACTCCCGGGACTAGCCCCTACGAGCAGTACTTC. The encoded protein is CASSLDTPGTSPYEQYF. Drawing the rest from reference TRBV11-3 and TRBJ2-7, the complete variable domain is EAGVVQSPRYKIIEKKQPVAFWCNPISGHNTLYWYLQNLGQGPELLIRYENEEAVDDSQLPKDRFSAERLKGVDSTLKIQPAELGDSAVYLCASSLDTPGTSPYEQYFGPGTRLTVT.

The chain links TRBV12-5 to TRBJ2-3; no clear D. Germline V gene sequence: CDR1 LGHNT, CDR2 FRNRAP. The CDR3 consists of 13 residues. The V end was cut by 2 bases, the J end by 2 bases, with 5 bases between. CDR3 region: CASGLRHTDTQYF. The CDR3 DNA follows: TGTGCTAGTGGTTTGCGACACACAGATACGCAGTATTTT.

This chain joins TRBV12-5 and TRBJ2-2, with D perhaps matching TRBD2 (6 bases). CDR1 is LGHNT and CDR2 is FRNRAP in the germline V gene. This CDR3 comprises 18 residues. V shed 3 bases and J shed 2 bases, with 19 bases lying between them. The CDR3, as DNA: TGTGCTAGTGGTTTTCGGGGGATCGAACTCCTAAACACCGGGGAGCTGTTTTTT. Translating gives CASGFRGIELLNTGELFF.

As to this clone: A junction boundary mismatches the germline segment, possibly from a read error. The chain combines TRBV30 with TRBJ2-1, with 10 bases lining up with TRBD2. CDR3 size: 10 residues. The germline V gene encodes CDR1 GTSNPN and CDR2 SVGIG (reference sequence). As DNA, the CDR3 is TGTGCCTGGAGGGGACTAGCGTCAATCTTC. Translating it yields CAWRGLASIF. Full variable domain (remainder filled in from reference TRBV30 and TRBJ2-1): SQTIHQWPATLVQPVGSPLSLECTVEGTSNPNLYWYRQAAGRGLQLLFYSVGIGQISSEVPQNLSASRPQDRQFILSSKKLLLSDSGFYLCAWRGLASIFGPGTRLTVL.

The chain combines TRBV4-3 with TRBJ1-1, with D possibly matching TRBD1 (6 bases). Germline assignment: CDR1 LGHNA and CDR2 YSLEER. V was cut by 0 bases and J by 2 bases, with 13 bases left in between. There are 16 residues in the CDR3. Written as DNA, the CDR3 is TGCGCCAGCAGCCAAGACGTGAAGGGACATAACACTGAAGCTTTCTTT. This gives the protein CASSQDVKGHNTEAFF.

The V gene is TRBV14, the J gene TRBJ1-5, with D unresolved. This CDR3 region has 13 residues. V gave up 1 base and J gave up 4 bases, with 5 bases separating them. Germline assignment: CDR1 SGHDN and CDR2 FVKESK. The CDR3 nucleotides are TGTGCCAGCAGCCAAGCGGGGAATCAGCCCCAGCATTTT. This translates into CASSQAGNQPQHF.

This clone was seen only a few times. The gene calls are TRBV25-1 and TRBJ2-3; possible D gene TRBD2, 5 bases. V shed 2 bases and J shed 7 bases, with 10 bases lying between them. Germline loops: CDR1 MGHDK, CDR2 SYGVNS. The CDR3 is made up of 13 amino acids. CDR3: CASSEADSHTQYF. CDR3 bases: TGTGCCAGCAGTGAAGCGGACTCCCATACGCAGTATTTT.

This clone showed up just once. The rearrangement links TRBV15 to TRBJ2-3; perhaps TRBD2 as D (6 bases). V lost 6 bases to trimming and J lost 2 bases, with 15 bases between them. CDR1 is LNHNV, CDR2 YYDKDF, per germline (reference sequence). The CDR3 is made up of 15 amino acids. CDR3 in amino acids: CATSPYRDSTDTQYF. DNA for the CDR3: TGTGCCACCAGTCCCTACCGGGACTCCACAGATACGCAGTATTTT.